Below are 29 T cell receptor beta chains sequenced from a single sample in a study of response to subunit inactivated influenza vaccine. TCRdb re-derived calls from the RT-PCR reads in MiXCR, one entry per CDR3 protein. The table includes about 580,000 distinct CDR3 sequences, around 15% detected once. Sequencing was performed on PBMCs from blood, taken less than 13 days after vaccination. The source is a man aged 50 to 59 who received an inactivated influenza vaccine.

The chain carries TRBV30 and TRBJ2-3; D possibly corresponds to TRBD2 (5 bases). The V gene lost 4 bases and the J gene lost 2 bases, with 13 bases spanning the gap. Per the germline V gene, CDR1 is GTSNPN and CDR2 is SVGIG (reference sequence). The CDR3 is made up of 14 amino acids. The CDR3 sequence: CAWTVARNTDTQYF. CDR3 nucleotides: TGTGCCTGGACGGTAGCGCGGAACACAGATACGCAGTATTTT.

This clonotype was detected many times. V is TRBV20-1 and J is TRBJ2-1, with D possibly TRBD1 on 6 matching bases. V gave up 7 bases and J gave up 6 bases, with 22 bases separating them. This CDR3 region has 15 residues. The V gene's germline CDR1 is DFQATT and CDR2 SNEGSKA (reference sequence). The CDR3 here is CSGEFGGQGVNEQFF. Here the CDR3 DNA reads TGCAGTGGAGAGTTTGGGGGACAAGGAGTCAATGAGCAGTTCTTC.

The chain uses TRBV5-1 and TRBJ2-1; 13 bases fit TRBD2. Losses at the gene ends were 4 bases for V and 7 bases for J; bases not matched to a gene: 14. This CDR3 region has 18 residues. Germline assignment: CDR1 SGHRS and CDR2 YFSETQ. The DNA of the CDR3 is TGCGCCAGCAGCCCGGGACTAGCGGGGCTTATAGGGCGAAATGAGCAGTTCTTC. Amino acid sequence: CASSPGLAGLIGRNEQFF.

This chain joins TRBV10-3 and TRBJ2-3; D is unresolved. Germline CDR1 is ENHRY and CDR2 is SYGVKD. The CDR3 is 15 residues long. V was pared by 3 bases and J by 3 bases, with 13 bases between. DNA for the CDR3: TGTGCCATCAGTGATAGGCGGTTCCGGACAGATACGCAGTATTTT. It is translated as CAISDRRFRTDTQYF.

This clonotype showed up just a few times. The rearrangement links TRBV12-3 or TRBV12-4 to TRBJ2-1; 10 nucleotides match TRBD1. The CDR3 spans 12 residues. The junction had 8 bases not matched to a gene; V was cut back by 6 bases and J by 15 bases. Here the CDR3 DNA reads TGTGCCAGCAGCCTGGGACAGGGGAAGGGGTTCTTC. Translated: CASSLGQGKGFF.

This clonotype was picked up many times. The rearrangement uses TRBV6-2 or TRBV6-3 and TRBJ1-2, with D perhaps TRBD1 (5 bases). The CDR3 is 13 amino acids. Germline V gene lookup returns CDR1 MNHEY and CDR2 SVGEGT. With 6 bases removed from V and 0 bases from J, the gap between germline ends came to 8 bases. The CDR3 is CASSPGPNYGYTF. CDR3 bases: TGTGCCAGCAGCCCGGGACCTAACTATGGCTACACCTTC.

The chain recombines TRBV7-9 with TRBJ2-1; D remains ambiguous. Germline CDR1 reads SEHNR; CDR2 reads FQNEAQ (reference sequence). V gave up 5 bases and J gave up 10 bases, with 12 bases separating them. The CDR3 loop spans 12 amino acids. CDR3 loop: CASSPLAGEQFF. CDR3 sequence (DNA): TGTGCCAGCAGCCCTCTTGCCGGCGAGCAGTTCTTC.

The V and J genes are TRBV24-1 and TRBJ2-6, with TRBD1 matching 7 bases. The CDR3 spans 16 residues. Germline CDR1 reads KGHDR; CDR2 reads SFDVKD. The trim removed 3 bases at V and 2 bases at J, leaving 3 bases unmatched. The CDR3 nucleotides read TGTGCCACCAGTGATATAACAGGGGCTGGGGCCAACGTCCTGACTTTC. Its protein is CATSDITGAGANVLTF.

Only a few counts were recorded for this clonotype. The V gene is TRBV10-3, the J gene TRBJ2-7, with D perhaps TRBD2 (5 bases). The germline gives CDR1 ENHRY, CDR2 SYGVKD. The CDR3 runs 15 residues. Deletions cut 10 bases from V and 0 bases from J, with 19 bases between. The CDR3 here is CATEPGLYDSYEQYF. CDR3 DNA: TGTGCCACGGAGCCTGGACTTTATGACTCCTACGAGCAGTACTTC.

J is TRBJ2-1 and V is TRBV12-5, with D possibly TRBD2 on 5 matching bases. Germline CDR1 and CDR2: LGHNT and FRNRAP. The V end was cut by 3 bases, the J end by 2 bases, with 8 bases between. The CDR3 spans 14 residues. Here the CDR3 DNA reads TGTGCTAGTGGTTTCGGGATTACCTACAATGAGCAGTTCTTC. Its protein is CASGFGITYNEQFF.

The chain links TRBV10-3 to TRBJ2-3; D is possibly TRBD2 (6 bases). Germline-derived CDR1 and CDR2 are ENHRY and SYGVKD. The CDR3 covers 13 residues. V lost 7 bases to trimming and J lost 0 bases, with 8 bases between them. CDR3 protein: CAITAGSTDTQYF. The CDR3 DNA reads as TGTGCCATCACTGCGGGGAGCACAGATACGCAGTATTTT.

This clonotype occurred a few times. The chain carries TRBV6-1 and TRBJ1-1; 7 positions agree with TRBD1. With 8 bases clipped from V and 4 bases from J, the junction kept 10 bases outside the gene matches. The CDR3 runs to 14 residues. Germline loops: CDR1 MNHNS, CDR2 SASEGT. The DNA for the CDR3 is TGTGCCAGCGAGACAGGGAGTTGGGGCACTGAAGCTTTCTTT. This sequence encodes CASETGSWGTEAFF.

V gene TRBV6-5 combines with J gene TRBJ2-1; a possible D gene is TRBD1 (6 bases). CDR1 MNHEY and CDR2 SVGAGI come from the germline V gene. V lost 0 bases to trimming and J lost 9 bases, with 15 bases between them. CDR3 length equals 15 residues. CDR3 nucleotides: TGTGCCAGCAGTTACTCGAATACAGGGCAGGGTGAGCAGTTCTTC. This gives the protein CASSYSNTGQGEQFF.

This clonotype showed up many times. V gene TRBV4-1 combines with J gene TRBJ2-7; TRBD1 agrees at 7 bases. Trimming removed 4 bases from V and 3 bases from J; junction bases left unmatched: 6. This CDR3 spans 14 amino acids. Germline values: CDR1 MGHRA, CDR2 YSYEKL. CDR3 region: CASSRITGDYEQYF. The CDR3 region has the DNA TGCGCCAGCAGCCGTATAACAGGGGACTACGAGCAGTACTTC.

This chain joins TRBV12-3 or TRBV12-4 and TRBJ2-1; TRBD2 agrees at 12 bases. V shed 8 bases, J shed 10 bases, and the junction held 9 bases outside the gene matches. The CDR3 has 14 amino acids. The DNA of the CDR3 is TGTGCCAGCGCGGGGGCTAGCGGGAGGGGGGAGCAGTTCTTC. Its translation: CASAGASGRGEQFF.

In DNA form, the CDR3 reads TGTGCCAGCCGGGGTAGCGGGACTCCTCCGGATATAGGGCAGTACTTC. Encoded protein: CASRGSGTPPDIGQYF. This rearrangement joins TRBV16 to TRBJ2-7; 8 bases agree with TRBD2. J was trimmed by 9 bases and V by 8 bases; bases with no gene match: 21. CDR3 length: 16 amino acids. CDR1 and CDR2 (germline): KGHSY, FQNENV.

This clonotype was seen at least ten times. The chain is built from TRBV5-1 and TRBJ2-7; D may match TRBD1 or TRBD2 (5 bases each). From germline, CDR1 is SGHRS and CDR2 YFSETQ. This CDR3 region has 16 residues. Trimming left V 4 bases short and J 6 bases short, with 23 bases between. The CDR3 region has the DNA TGCGCCAGCAGCCCCGGGGACCCCAGGTCTCTCTCCGAGCAGTACTTC. Translated, it gives CASSPGDPRSLSEQYF. Using reference TRBV5-1 and TRBJ2-7 for the parts outside the CDR3, the full variable domain is KAGVTQTPRYLIKTRGQQVTLSCSPISGHRSVSWYQQTPGQGLQFLFEYFSETQRNKGNFPGRFSGRQFSNSRSEMNVSTLELGDSALYLCASSPGDPRSLSEQYFGPGTRLTVT.

In its sample, this clonotype was seen a few times. The J gene is TRBJ2-2, the V gene TRBV5-1; D possibly corresponds to TRBD2 (6 bases). V lost 4 bases and J lost 4, with 14 bases in between. The CDR3 length is 15 residues. Looked up from germline, CDR1 is SGHRS and CDR2 is YFSETQ. CDR3 nucleotide sequence: TGCGCCAGCAGCGCACGGGAGATCCTCACCGGGGAGCTGTTTTTT. Protein product: CASSAREILTGELFF.

This clonotype was seen a few times. This chain uses TRBV12-3 or TRBV12-4 with TRBJ2-3; 7 nucleotides line up with TRBD2. The CDR3 covers 19 residues. V was pared by 5 bases and J by 4 bases, with 21 bases of the junction left unmatched. The CDR3 loop is CASSGGSWFGGGGADTQYF. The CDR3 nucleotides read TGTGCCAGCAGTGGGGGGTCGTGGTTTGGCGGGGGTGGCGCAGATACGCAGTATTTT.

In its sample, this clonotype was seen many times. This sequence joins TRBV29-1 and TRBJ2-4, with TRBD1 as a possible D gene (5 bases). CDR3 size: 13 residues. Deletions cut 4 bases from V and 0 bases from J, with 7 bases between. CDR1 and CDR2 from the germline V gene are SQVTM and ANQGSEA. CDR3 in DNA: TGCAGCGTTGGGGGCAGAGCCAAAAACATTCAGTACTTC. The encoded protein is CSVGGRAKNIQYF. The full variable domain, completed using reference TRBV29-1 and TRBJ2-4, is SAVISQKPSRDICQRGTSLTIQCQVDSQVTMMFWYRQQPGQSLTLIATANQGSEATYESGFVIDKFPISRPNLTFSTLTVSNMSPEDSSIYLCSVGGRAKNIQYFGAGTRLSVL.

This clonotype turned up a few times. This sequence joins TRBV5-1 and TRBJ2-1; 11 bases line up with TRBD2. The CDR3 totals 16 residues. The germline V gene has CDR1 SGHRS and CDR2 YFSETQ. With 4 bases clipped from V and 7 bases from J, the junction kept 10 bases outside the gene matches. The DNA for the CDR3 is TGCGCCAGCAGCGGCGGGACTAGCGGATTAAGTAATGAGCAGTTCTTC. Amino acids: CASSGGTSGLSNEQFF.

This clonotype has a handful of counts. The junction does not match germline at one end; this may be a read error. The genes are TRBV7-8 and TRBJ2-7; D possibly matches TRBD1 or TRBD2 (5 bases each). Germline CDR1 and CDR2: SGHVS and FQNEAQ. The CDR3 runs 14 residues. CDR3 DNA: TGTGCCAGCAGAATAGGGACCGGATCCTCCGAGCAGTACTTC. This encodes CASRIGTGSSEQYF.

This chain connects TRBV20-1 to TRBJ2-2; 7 positions match TRBD1. With 5 bases clipped from V and 3 bases from J, the junction kept 9 bases outside the gene matches. Germline-derived CDR1 and CDR2 are DFQATT and SNEGSKA (reference sequence). The CDR3 spans 15 residues. The CDR3 coding sequence is TGCAGTGCTCAGACCGGGACAGCCCACACCGGGGAGCTGTTTTTT. Protein: CSAQTGTAHTGELFF.

The rearrangement uses TRBV29-1 and TRBJ1-2; D uncertain. The germline V gene encodes CDR1 SQVTM and CDR2 ANQGSEA. The CDR3 has 12 amino acids. The V end was cut by 5 bases, the J end by 4 bases, with 11 bases between. The CDR3 sequence is CSVRSEVYGYTF. The CDR3 DNA reads as TGCAGCGTTCGATCCGAGGTCTATGGCTACACCTTC.

This clonotype turned up a few times. V is TRBV4-3 and J is TRBJ1-1; D remains unclear. V lost 3 bases to trimming and J lost 1 base, with 12 bases between them. This CDR3 is 15 amino acids long. CDR1 is LGHNA and CDR2 is YSLEER in the germline V gene. Here the CDR3 reads CASSQETATNTEAFF. DNA of the CDR3: TGCGCCAGCAGCCAGGAAACAGCAACGAACACTGAAGCTTTCTTT.

This chain links TRBV20-1 with TRBJ1-3, with D possibly TRBD1 on 6 matching bases. This CDR3 has 15 amino acids. CDR1 and CDR2 (germline): DFQATT, SNEGSKA (reference sequence). Between the trimmed V and J ends, which lost 3 bases and 0 bases, there was a span of 12 bases. CDR3 in DNA: TGCAGTGCTAGCGCAGGGGCCAACTCTGGAAACACCATATATTTT. This sequence encodes CSASAGANSGNTIYF.

The table lists this clonotype with a few counts. The rearrangement uses TRBV12-3 or TRBV12-4 and TRBJ1-4; 9 positions match TRBD1. V lost 6 bases and J lost 8; bases outside the gene matches: 13. This CDR3 is 16 amino acids long. CDR3 protein: CASRPGTGRGLEKLFF. Written as DNA, the CDR3 is TGTGCCAGCAGGCCCGGGACAGGGCGCGGTTTGGAAAAACTGTTTTTT.

The chain joins TRBV7-9 to TRBJ2-7; tentative D call: TRBD2 (6 bases). The CDR3 runs to 11 residues. CDR1 and CDR2 (germline): SEHNR, FQNEAQ (reference sequence). V lost 11 bases and J lost 6, with 14 bases in between. The chain's CDR3 is CAYISGVEQYF. CDR3 nucleotide sequence: TGTGCCTATATTAGCGGAGTCGAGCAGTACTTC. Full variable domain (remainder filled in from reference TRBV7-9 and TRBJ2-7): DTGVSQNPRHKITKRGQNVTFRCDPISEHNRLYWYRQTLGQGPEFLTYFQNEAQLEKSRLLSDRFSAERPKGSFSTLEIQRTEQGDSAMYLCAYISGVEQYFGPGTRLTVT.

This clonotype was seen more than once but under ten times. The DNA for the CDR3 is TGCGCCAGCAGTCCCGGACAGGGGGCATATGAGCAGTTCTTC. Its protein product is CASSPGQGAYEQFF. This sequence joins TRBV5-1 and TRBJ2-1, with 11 nucleotides matching TRBD1. This CDR3 has 14 amino acids. CDR1 SGHRS and CDR2 YFSETQ come from the germline V gene. V shed 5 bases, J shed 8 bases, and the junction held 6 bases outside the gene matches.